The 31 T cell receptor beta chains presented below share a single source sample, sequenced in a study of T cell repertoires in cytomegalovirus infection. Antigen specificity for these receptors is unknown. TCRdb independently ran MiXCR on the reads; one entry per CDR3 protein. Of hundreds of thousands of distinct CDR3 sequences listed, roughly 30% are singletons. The sample was cultured CD8+ T cells from PBMCs, taken from culture after CMV antigen stimulation. The receptors stem from a human donor in good health (CMV status not recorded). Some clones in this sample may be carry-over from other donors' samples.

This clonotype has a count of ten or more. The chain joins TRBV7-6 to TRBJ2-3, with TRBD2 as a possible D gene (6 bases). The CDR3 has 15 amino acids. V lost 2 bases and J 3 bases, leaving 12 bases between the germline ends. CDR1 and CDR2 from the germline V gene are SGHVS and FNYEAQ. CDR3 DNA sequence: TGTGCCAGCAGCTTACTCCTAGCGAGGACAGATACGCAGTATTTT. Amino acids: CASSLLLARTDTQYF. Variable domain in full (rest from reference TRBV7-6 and TRBJ2-3): GAGVSQSPRYKVTKRGQDVALRCDPISGHVSLYWYRQALGQGPEFLTYFNYEAQQDKSGLPNDRFSAERPEGSISTLTIQRTEQRDSAMYRCASSLLLARTDTQYFGPGTRLTVL.

In this sample, this clonotype turned up a few times. The chain combines TRBV6-2 or TRBV6-3 with TRBJ1-4; D unresolved. The CDR3 covers 15 residues. Trimming shortened V by 2 bases and J by 0 bases, and 7 bases separated the two germline ends. Germline V gene sequence: CDR1 MNHEY, CDR2 SVGEGT. The DNA of the CDR3 is TGTGCCAGCAGTTACGGGTCCGCAACTAATGAAAAACTGTTTTTT. Translated: CASSYGSATNEKLFF.

The chain's CDR3 is CASSILESGNEQYF. The CDR3 nucleotides are TGTGCCAGCAGCATCCTCGAGTCGGGGAACGAGCAGTACTTC. The rearrangement uses TRBV12-3 or TRBV12-4 and TRBJ2-7, with D maybe TRBD2 (5 bases). The CDR3 loop spans 14 amino acids. V lost 6 bases and J 5 bases, leaving 17 bases between the germline ends.

This clonotype has a count of ten or more. V usage is TRBV7-2 and J usage is TRBJ2-7; the D gene is possibly TRBD1 (7 bases). CDR1 is SGHTA, CDR2 FQGNSA, per germline. The ends were cut back, 3 bases at V and 3 bases at J, with 18 bases in the middle. This CDR3 spans 16 amino acids. CDR3 residues: CASSLPLTGRLYEQYF. The CDR3 nucleotides read TGTGCCAGCAGCTTGCCCTTGACAGGGAGGCTCTACGAGCAGTACTTC.

This chain uses TRBV4-2 with TRBJ1-2, with D unresolved. The length of the CDR3 is 15 residues. Trimming cost V 0 bases and J 4 bases, with 12 bases left between them. Germline V gene sequence: CDR1 LGHNA, CDR2 YNFKEQ. The CDR3 sequence is CASSQDLGRLYGYTF. CDR3 coding DNA: TGTGCCAGCAGCCAAGATCTTGGGCGCCTCTATGGCTACACCTTC.

This clonotype was seen a few times. V gene TRBV6-2 or TRBV6-3 combines with J gene TRBJ2-7; unclear D gene. The V end was cut by 4 bases, the J end by 2 bases, with 15 bases between. CDR1 and CDR2 from the germline V gene are MNHEY and SVGEGT. CDR3 length: 15 residues. CDR3 nucleotide sequence: TGTGCCAGCAGTTTCGGGCGAAATATGGCCTACGAGCAGTACGTC. As protein: CASSFGRNMAYEQYV.

As for this clonotype: Mismatch with germline at one junction end may stem from a read error. V is TRBV2 and J is TRBJ1-2, with a possible D match to TRBD1 (6 bases). The CDR3 is made up of 15 amino acids. The germline CDR1 and CDR2 sequences are SNHLY and FYNNEI. CDR3 nucleotide sequence: TGTGTCAGCAGATCCCAACAGGGCCTGAACTATGGCTACACCTTC. Amino acid sequence: CVSRSQQGLNYGYTF.

This clonotype was found a few times. The gene calls are TRBV6-4 and TRBJ1-6; D is possibly TRBD1 (5 bases). The V gene's germline CDR1 is MRHNA and CDR2 SNTAGT. CDR3 length: 13 residues. Between the trimmed V and J ends, which lost 0 bases and 13 bases, there was a span of 10 bases. The CDR3 is CASSDSQGRPLHF. The CDR3 DNA follows: TGTGCCAGCAGTGACTCGCAGGGCCGCCCCCTCCACTTT.

The rearrangement joins TRBV10-3 to TRBJ2-5; 14 bases agree with TRBD2. V was pared by 2 bases and J by 2 bases, with 7 bases of the junction left unmatched. The germline V gene has CDR1 ENHRY and CDR2 SYGVKD. There are 18 residues in the CDR3. This CDR3 is CAISETGTSGGTQETQYF. The CDR3 coding sequence is TGTGCCATCAGTGAGACCGGGACTAGCGGGGGAACTCAAGAGACCCAGTACTTC.

The chain carries TRBV2 and TRBJ2-1; TRBD1 aligns across 9 bases. Germline V lookup: CDR1 SNHLY, CDR2 FYNNEI. The CDR3 totals 17 residues. V dropped 7 bases and J dropped 8; count of bases not matched to a gene: 18. The CDR3: CASNFSIGTGRGHEQFF. In DNA, the CDR3 is TGTGCCAGCAACTTTTCAATAGGGACAGGGAGGGGCCATGAGCAGTTCTTC.

The chain employs TRBV12-3 or TRBV12-4 and TRBJ1-2; D remains ambiguous. Trimming cost V 8 bases and J 7 bases, with 17 bases left between them. The CDR3 runs to 13 residues. For the CDR3, the DNA is TGTGCCAGCTCTGGTGACACATCCTTTGGCTACACCTTC. Residues: CASSGDTSFGYTF.

The chain is built from TRBV2 and TRBJ2-7; a possible D gene is TRBD1 (5 bases). Germline CDR1 and CDR2: SNHLY and FYNNEI. Trimming shortened V by 7 bases and J by 2 bases, and 18 bases separated the two germline ends. The CDR3 spans 15 residues. CDR3 DNA: TGTGCCAGCAATCCCGGCGATAAGGGGACCTACGAGCAGTACTTC. It is translated as CASNPGDKGTYEQYF.

The sample holds a few counts of this clonotype. The chain combines TRBV4-3 with TRBJ1-1; D is unclear. V dropped 0 bases and J dropped 4 bases, with 9 bases sitting between them. This CDR3 region has 14 residues. Germline V gene sequence: CDR1 LGHNA, CDR2 YSLEER. DNA for the CDR3: TGCGCCAGCAGCCAAGAGCCGGGATTCACTGAAGCTTTCTTT. Translation gives CASSQEPGFTEAFF.

This clonotype occurred a few times. V usage is TRBV20-1 and J usage is TRBJ1-1; perhaps TRBD1 as D (6 bases). Trimming pared 3 bases from V and 10 bases from J, leaving 15 bases between. CDR3 length: 12 amino acids. Germline values: CDR1 DFQATT, CDR2 SNEGSKA (reference sequence). The DNA of the CDR3 is TGCAGTGCTAGGAGGGACACCGTCCCAGCTTTCTTT. It specifies CSARRDTVPAFF.

The chain has TRBV9 and TRBJ2-1; D not certain. Germline V CDR1 and CDR2: SGDLS, YYNGEE. The CDR3 is 15 amino acids. V gave up 0 bases and J gave up 4 bases, with 11 bases separating them. The CDR3 nucleotides read TGTGCCAGCAGCGTAGGAGGCCGAGCTTACAATGAGCAGTTCTTC. Residues: CASSVGGRAYNEQFF.

The CDR3 sequence is CASSYGGSLGNEQFF. In DNA form, the CDR3 reads TGTGCCAGCAGTTACGGGGGGAGTTTGGGAAATGAGCAGTTCTTC. The chain has TRBV6-2 or TRBV6-3 and TRBJ2-1, with D perhaps matching TRBD2 (6 bases). V shed 2 bases and J shed 7 bases, with 15 bases lying between them. Germline V lookup: CDR1 MNHEY, CDR2 SVGEGT. This CDR3 contains 15 residues.

The genes are TRBV5-6 and TRBJ2-3; 10 nucleotides match TRBD2. The CDR3 extends over 15 amino acids. Germline V CDR1 and CDR2: SGHDT, YYEEEE. The J segment lost 8 bases and the V segment lost 4 bases, leaving 10 bases of the junction unmatched. In DNA, the CDR3 is TGTGCCAGCAGCATGGAAAGGACTAGCGGACGTACGCAGTATTTT. It encodes CASSMERTSGRTQYF.

This clonotype was picked up many times. The genes are TRBV7-2 and TRBJ1-1; D call uncertain. The CDR3 extends over 17 amino acids. V was shortened by 1 base and J by 2 bases, with 17 bases between the two germline ends. Germline V gene data show CDR1 as SGHTA and CDR2 as FQGNSA. The CDR3 is CASSLERPPILNTEAFF. The DNA of the CDR3 is TGTGCCAGCAGCTTAGAGAGACCCCCTATCCTAAACACTGAAGCTTTCTTT.

As regards this clonotype: This may arise from a read error, as a much more abundant clone is one base away. This chain uses TRBV19 with TRBJ1-1, with unresolved D. V lost 2 bases to trimming and J lost 4 bases, with 8 bases between them. The V gene's germline CDR1 is LNHDA and CDR2 SQIVND (reference sequence). The CDR3 runs 13 residues. The CDR3 DNA reads TGTGCCAGTAGTATAAATAGAATCACTGAAGCTTTCTTT. Protein product: CASSINRITEAFF.

This chain uses TRBV9 with TRBJ2-1; 7 bases align to TRBD2. V lost 3 bases to trimming and J lost 2 bases; unmatched junction nucleotides: 11. Germline CDR1 is SGDLS and CDR2 is YYNGEE. The CDR3 is made up of 17 amino acids. The CDR3 nucleotides read TGTGCCAGCAGCGCCAGAAGCGGGGAATTAACCTACAATGAGCAGTTCTTC. Its translation is CASSARSGELTYNEQFF.

The J gene is TRBJ2-7, the V gene TRBV10-3; 10 nucleotides align to TRBD2. J was trimmed by 4 bases and V by 0 bases; bases with no gene match: 6. Germline CDR1 ENHRY, CDR2 SYGVKD. The CDR3 is 16 residues long. CDR3 amino acids: CAISESNSGGLYEQYV. CDR3 DNA sequence: TGTGCCATCAGTGAGTCGAATAGCGGGGGGCTGTACGAGCAGTACGTC.

This clonotype was counted between two and nine times. The J gene is TRBJ1-2, the V gene TRBV3-1; D is possibly TRBD1 (5 bases). The V gene's germline CDR1 is LGHDT and CDR2 YNNKEL (reference sequence). This CDR3 has 14 residues. V lost 2 bases, J lost 2 bases, and 9 bases lay in between. CDR3 coding DNA: TGTGCCAGCAGCCAAAAACCAGGGAACTATGGCTACACCTTC. Encoded protein: CASSQKPGNYGYTF. Complete variable domain (other parts from reference TRBV3-1 and TRBJ1-2): DTAVSQTPKYLVTQMGNDKSIKCEQNLGHDTMYWYKQDSKKFLKIMFSYNNKELIINETVPNRFSPKSPDKAHLNLHINSLELGDSAVYFCASSQKPGNYGYTFGSGTRLTVV.

This clonotype was seen more than once but under ten times. This chain uses TRBV14 with TRBJ2-7, with 9 bases that match TRBD2. The CDR3 has 17 residues. V shed 0 bases and J 3 bases; nucleotides not matched to a gene: 9. Germline V gives CDR1 SGHDN, CDR2 FVKESK. The CDR3 nucleotides are TGTGCCAGCAGCCAAGATATTGTGACTAGCGGAAACTACGAGCAGTACTTC. This sequence encodes CASSQDIVTSGNYEQYF.

The chain carries TRBV6-2 or TRBV6-3 and TRBJ2-1; no clear D gene. Germline-derived CDR1 and CDR2 are MNHEY and SVGEGT. V shed 8 bases and J shed 0 bases, with 11 bases lying between them. This CDR3 has 14 residues. DNA of the CDR3: TGTGCCAGCGGAGCGATTAGCTCCTACAATGAGCAGTTCTTC. Translated: CASGAISSYNEQFF.

V and J are TRBV7-4 and TRBJ2-7; D might be TRBD2 (6 bases). The CDR3 extends over 15 amino acids. Germline V CDR1 and CDR2: SGHVT, SQSDAQ. V dropped 5 bases and J dropped 2 bases, with 16 bases sitting between them. CDR3: CASSDPTRGAYEQYF. DNA for the CDR3: TGTGCCAGCAGCGATCCTACGCGGGGCGCCTACGAGCAGTACTTC. Together with reference TRBV7-4 and TRBJ2-7, the CDR3 gives the full variable domain: GAGVSQSPRYKVAKRGRDVALRCDSISGHVTLYWYRQTLGQGSEVLTYSQSDAQRDKSGRPSGRFSAERPERSVSTLKIQRTEQGDSAVYLCASSDPTRGAYEQYFGPGTRLTVT.

The chain employs TRBV7-9 and TRBJ1-1, with D perhaps TRBD1 (5 bases). The germline V and J ends were trimmed by 1 base and 6 bases, with 12 bases remaining between them. The germline CDR1 and CDR2 sequences are SEHNR and FQNEAQ (reference sequence). This CDR3 has 14 residues. As DNA, the CDR3 is TGTGCCAGCAGCTTAGTGGGACTCCTTCCTGAAGCTTTCTTT. Amino acid sequence: CASSLVGLLPEAFF.

This clonotype showed up just a few times. V gene TRBV6-1 combines with J gene TRBJ2-1; the D is unclear. V lost 4 bases and J lost 0, with 10 bases in between. The CDR3 extends over 15 amino acids. Germline V gene sequence: CDR1 MNHNS, CDR2 SASEGT. The CDR3 DNA follows: TGTGCCAGCAGTGGCGCTCTTGACTCCTACAATGAGCAGTTCTTC. Its protein product is CASSGALDSYNEQFF.

At least ten counts were recorded for this clonotype. The rearrangement links TRBV28 to TRBJ1-1; D call uncertain. The CDR3 is 12 residues long. Trimming removed 4 bases at V and 3 bases at J, with 6 bases between. Germline V lookup: CDR1 MDHEN, CDR2 SYDVKM. The chain's CDR3 is CASSSRHTEAFF. The CDR3 coding sequence is TGTGCCAGCAGTTCAAGACACACTGAAGCTTTCTTT. The full variable domain, with the rest looked up from reference TRBV28 and TRBJ1-1, is DVKVTQSSRYLVKRTGEKVFLECVQDMDHENMFWYRQDPGLGLRLIYFSYDVKMKEKGDIPEGYSVSREKKERFSLILESASTNQTSMYLCASSSRHTEAFFGQGTRLTVV.

The V gene is TRBV7-6, the J gene TRBJ2-5; 8 nucleotides match TRBD2. Per germline, CDR1 SGHVS and CDR2 FNYEAQ. V shed 2 bases, J shed 3 bases, and the junction held 17 bases outside the gene matches. CDR3 length: 19 amino acids. CDR3 in amino acids: CASSLPPDSGAVNEETQYF. In nucleotides, the CDR3 is TGTGCCAGCAGCTTACCCCCTGATAGCGGGGCGGTAAACGAAGAGACCCAGTACTTC.

This sequence joins TRBV14 and TRBJ1-1; D remains unclear. The CDR3 consists of 12 residues. Germline V CDR1 and CDR2: SGHDN, FVKESK. Between the trimmed V and J ends, which lost 2 bases and 6 bases, there was a span of 7 bases. As DNA, the CDR3 is TGTGCCAGCAGCCAACATCGATCTGAAGCTTTCTTT. Its protein product is CASSQHRSEAFF. Looking up the rest from reference TRBV14 and TRBJ1-1 gives the full variable domain: EAGVTQFPSHSVIEKGQTVTLRCDPISGHDNLYWYRRVMGKEIKFLLHFVKESKQDESGMPNNRFLAERTGGTYSTLKVQPAELEDSGVYFCASSQHRSEAFFGQGTRLTVV.

This clonotype was seen many times. The rearrangement links TRBV7-8 to TRBJ2-3, with TRBD1 matching 7 bases. With V trimmed by 5 bases and J by 2 bases, 10 bases remained unmatched. The CDR3 spans 16 residues. The germline V gene has CDR1 SGHVS and CDR2 FQNEAQ. The CDR3 DNA follows: TGTGCCAGCAGCCCCCGGGACAGCCGAGTCACAGATACGCAGTATTTT. This translates into CASSPRDSRVTDTQYF.